This T cell receptor beta chain was identified in a study of metastatic and nonmetastatic thyroid tumors. The V gene lost 10 bases and the J gene lost 6 bases, with 17 bases spanning the gap. The CDR3 is made up of 13 amino acids. Looked up from germline, CDR1 is ENHRY and CDR2 is SYGVKD. Thyroid surgery was performed in patients who had received no treatment beforehand. This clone was seen a handful of times. At the DNA level, this CDR3 is encoded by other sequences in the same sample as well. MiXCR reprocessed the PCR reads for TCRdb. The sample consists of tens of thousands of clones, around 15% of them appearing once.

The V and J genes are TRBV10-3 and TRBJ2-3; D possibly corresponds to TRBD2 (7 bases). The material sequenced was blood. The TCR comes from a male donor with papillary thyroid cancer or a benign thyroid nodule (not recorded which). Some clones in this sample may be carry-over from other donors' samples. The CDR3 coding sequence is TGTGCCACACGGGGGGCCTCAGGGGATACGCAGTATTTT. Residues: CATRGASGDTQYF.